The 23 T cell receptor beta chains in this list originate from one sample, sequenced in a study of blood T cell repertoires in COVID-19. Produced via immunoSEQ multiplex PCR; TCRdb's table is partial and in-frame only. The sample lists approximately 240,000 clones, approximately 80% seen once, with 15% to 20% in the top ten. The specimen was peripheral blood. These receptors originate from an elderly woman with active or convalescent COVID-19.

This rearrangement joins TRBV4-1 to TRBJ1-2, with 8 bases that match TRBD1. With V trimmed by 5 bases and J by 6 bases, 5 bases remained unmatched. The CDR3 sequence is 13 residues long. The germline gives CDR1 MGHRA, CDR2 YSYEKL. In nucleotides, the CDR3 is TGCGCCAGCAGCATAGGACAGGGCAATGGCTACACCTTC. This gives the protein CASSIGQGNGYTF.

This rearrangement joins TRBV18 to TRBJ2-5; a weak D match, TRBD1 (6 bases). The CDR3 runs 15 residues. Germline V CDR1 and CDR2: KGHSH, LQKENI. Trimming took off 3 bases at V and 4 bases at J, with 15 bases between the two ends. The CDR3 loop reads CASSPKNGQRETQYF. CDR3 nucleotides: TGTGCCAGCTCACCCAAAAACGGACAGAGAGAGACCCAGTACTTC.

V usage is TRBV5-4 and J usage is TRBJ2-5, with TRBD2 matching 10 bases. V trimming: 4 bases; J trimming: 1 base; junction bases outside the gene matches: 7. CDR3 length equals 16 residues. In germline, CDR1 is SGHNT, CDR2 YYREEE (reference sequence). CDR3 DNA: TGTGCCAGCAGCCCTGATAGCGGGAGGTCCCAAGAGACCCAGTACTTC. Amino acids: CASSPDSGRSQETQYF. Complete variable domain (other parts from reference TRBV5-4 and TRBJ2-5): ETGVTQSPTHLIKTRGQQVTLRCSSQSGHNTVSWYQQALGQGPQFIFQYYREEENGRGNFPPRFSGLQFPNYSSELNVNALELDDSALYLCASSPDSGRSQETQYFGPGTRLLVL.

The rearrangement joins TRBV19 to TRBJ2-2, with D tentatively TRBD1 (6 bases). This CDR3 has 15 amino acids. Germline V gene data show CDR1 as LNHDA and CDR2 as SQIVND (reference sequence). With 1 base removed from V and 3 bases from J, the gap between germline ends came to 9 bases. The CDR3 protein is CASSIGQADTGELFF. As DNA, the CDR3 is TGTGCCAGTAGTATAGGACAGGCAGACACCGGGGAGCTGTTTTTT.

The chain uses TRBV20-1 and TRBJ2-3; D is uncertain. V lost 3 bases and J 2 bases, leaving 12 bases between the germline ends. Germline V gene lookup returns CDR1 DFQATT and CDR2 SNEGSKA (reference sequence). The CDR3 has 14 amino acids. The CDR3 coding sequence is TGCAGTGCTAGTATCCAAACCTACACAGATACGCAGTATTTT. It specifies CSASIQTYTDTQYF.

This chain connects TRBV19 to TRBJ2-3; 8 positions agree with TRBD2. Germline-derived CDR1 and CDR2 are LNHDA and SQIVND (reference sequence). There are 14 residues in the CDR3. Losses at the gene ends were 4 bases for V and 8 bases for J; bases not matched to a gene: 8. The CDR3 loop reads CASSNTLLAATQYF. CDR3 DNA sequence: TGTGCCAGTAGTAATACCTTACTAGCGGCTACGCAGTATTTT.

The V call is TRBV6-2 or TRBV6-3, the J call TRBJ1-2; D not resolved. Germline assignment: CDR1 MNHEY and CDR2 SVGEGT. The CDR3 length is 14 residues. Trimming removed 0 bases at V and 1 base at J, with 6 bases between. CDR3 DNA: TGTGCCAGCAGTTACTCGAGTGGTAACTATGGCTACACCTTC. Its translation is CASSYSSGNYGYTF.

The J gene is TRBJ1-2, the V gene TRBV5-4; D not resolved. The CDR3 contains 16 residues. Germline V CDR1 and CDR2: SGHNT, YYREEE (reference sequence). Trimming stripped 1 base from V and 2 bases from J, with 15 bases between. The CDR3 spells CASSLRGPQTNYGYTF. The CDR3 bases are TGTGCCAGCAGCTTGCGCGGGCCGCAAACCAACTATGGCTACACCTTC.

Only one count was recorded for this clone. This chain connects TRBV30 to TRBJ1-5; D is unclear. V was trimmed by 5 bases and J by 6 bases, leaving 14 bases between them. The CDR3 covers 13 residues. Germline-derived CDR1 and CDR2 are GTSNPN and SVGIG (reference sequence). CDR3 bases: TGTGCCTGGGCGGCGGAGGTTTTTCAGCCCCAGCATTTT. This translates into CAWAAEVFQPQHF.

The genes are TRBV7-2 and TRBJ2-3, with a possible D match to TRBD2 (7 bases). The CDR3 spans 12 residues. Germline CDR1 reads SGHTA; CDR2 reads FQGNSA. With 5 bases removed from V and 9 bases from J, the gap between germline ends came to 12 bases. This CDR3 reads CASSPRGGTQYF. The CDR3 nucleotides are TGTGCCAGCAGCCCGAGGGGGGGAACGCAGTATTTT.

The rearrangement joins TRBV4-3 to TRBJ2-5; D might be TRBD2 (6 bases). V was shortened by 0 bases and J by 5 bases, with 13 bases between the two germline ends. The germline CDR1 and CDR2 sequences are LGHNA and YSLEER. The length of the CDR3 is 15 residues. The DNA for the CDR3 is TGCGCCAGCAGCCAAGATTCCGGGGGAAGGGAGACCCAGTACTTC. This sequence encodes CASSQDSGGRETQYF.

This clone has a handful of counts. The chain links TRBV18 to TRBJ1-3; no definite D call. V was clipped by 0 bases and J by 0 bases, with 6 bases between them. CDR1 is KGHSH and CDR2 is LQKENI in the germline V gene. CDR3 length: 15 residues. The CDR3 sequence: CASSPPWSSGNTIYF. The CDR3 nucleotides are TGTGCCAGCTCACCACCCTGGAGCTCTGGAAACACCATATATTTT.

This chain joins TRBV30 and TRBJ2-1; 8 bases agree with TRBD2. CDR3 size: 15 residues. Germline V CDR1 and CDR2: GTSNPN, SVGIG (reference sequence). V was clipped by 3 bases and J by 8 bases; unmatched bases: 12. The CDR3, as DNA: TGTGCCTGGAGGTTTCCCGGACTAGCCCTATATGAGCAGTTCTTC. Amino acids: CAWRFPGLALYEQFF. The full variable domain, rest sourced from reference TRBV30 and TRBJ2-1, is SQTIHQWPATLVQPVGSPLSLECTVEGTSNPNLYWYRQAAGRGLQLLFYSVGIGQISSEVPQNLSASRPQDRQFILSSKKLLLSDSGFYLCAWRFPGLALYEQFFGPGTRLTVL.

CDR3 in DNA: TGTGCCAGCAGTTCCCGAGGACACGTTCTGGGAAACACCATATATTTT. Translating it yields CASSSRGHVLGNTIYF. The chain combines TRBV27 with TRBJ1-3, with D tentatively TRBD1 (5 bases). The CDR3 is 16 amino acids. Trimming took 4 bases from V and 4 from J, leaving 17 bases between them. Germline V gene lookup returns CDR1 MNHEY and CDR2 SMNVEV (reference sequence).

The rearrangement joins TRBV24-1 to TRBJ2-5; TRBD2 agrees at 12 bases. The CDR3 is made up of 16 amino acids. The germline CDR1 and CDR2 sequences are KGHDR and SFDVKD. V was pared by 4 bases and J by 4 bases, with 6 bases of the junction left unmatched. CDR3 residues: CATSEGLAGLGETQYF. CDR3 nucleotide sequence: TGTGCCACCAGTGAAGGACTAGCGGGATTGGGAGAGACCCAGTACTTC.

This clone was found once. This chain connects TRBV24-1 to TRBJ2-1, with 7 bases fitting TRBD1. The CDR3 covers 15 residues. The V and J ends lost 7 bases and 7 bases, in that order; junction bases with no gene match: 12. Germline lookup yields CDR1 KGHDR and CDR2 SFDVKD. The CDR3 here is CATSLSGQLRNEQFF. CDR3 in DNA: TGTGCCACCAGCCTCTCGGGACAGTTAAGGAATGAGCAGTTCTTC.

This clone was picked up one time. V is TRBV5-1 and J is TRBJ2-7; 7 bases are shared with TRBD1. After removal of 4 bases from V and 6 bases from J, the junction contained 4 bases not matched to a gene. This CDR3 has 12 amino acids. Germline V lookup: CDR1 SGHRS, CDR2 YFSETQ. This chain's CDR3 is CASSLNRGEQYF. CDR3 nucleotide sequence: TGCGCCAGCAGCCTCAACAGGGGCGAGCAGTACTTC.

The rearrangement links TRBV28 to TRBJ2-2; D perhaps matches TRBD1 (5 bases). Germline V CDR1 and CDR2: MDHEN, SYDVKM. The ends were cut back, 2 bases at V and 5 bases at J, with 12 bases in the middle. This CDR3 region has 15 residues. The CDR3 region is CASSLGRARTGELFF. The CDR3 coding sequence is TGTGCCAGCAGTTTAGGCAGGGCGCGTACCGGGGAGCTGTTTTTT.

The chain recombines TRBV5-1 with TRBJ2-1, with D possibly TRBD2 on 5 matching bases. CDR1 and CDR2 (germline): SGHRS, YFSETQ. The CDR3 spans 15 residues. Trimming took off 0 bases at V and 7 bases at J, with 14 bases between the two ends. In DNA form, the CDR3 reads TGCGCCAGCAGCTTGGGCCGGTCCGCGGGTAATGAGCAGTTCTTC. Translation gives CASSLGRSAGNEQFF.

The rearrangement uses TRBV7-3 and TRBJ2-2; the match to TRBD2 covers 7 bases. The J segment lost 6 bases and the V segment lost 5 bases, leaving 6 bases of the junction unmatched. The CDR3 totals 14 residues. The germline gives CDR1 SGHTA, CDR2 FQGTGA. CDR3 loop: CASSLALAAGELFF. The CDR3 nucleotides read TGTGCCAGCAGCCTTGCCCTAGCGGCCGGGGAGCTGTTTTTT.

CDR3 DNA sequence: TGTGCCAGCTCAAAGCAGACAGAGAACTATGGCTACACCTTC. Protein sequence: CASSKQTENYGYTF. The chain uses TRBV18 and TRBJ1-2; possibly TRBD1 for D (5 bases). Germline V CDR1 and CDR2: KGHSH, LQKENI. The CDR3 is 14 residues long. Trimming removed 5 bases from V and 2 bases from J, with 12 bases in between.

The chain links TRBV6-5 to TRBJ1-2; the D gene is possibly TRBD1 (5 bases). The CDR3 contains 12 residues. Trimming stripped 2 bases from V and 4 bases from J, with 5 bases between. Germline V CDR1 and CDR2: MNHEY, SVGAGI. The CDR3 nucleotides read TGTGCCAGCAGTTACCAGGGCTATGGCTACACCTTC. Amino acids: CASSYQGYGYTF.

The chain is built from TRBV7-2 and TRBJ1-2, with D uncertain. The CDR3 loop spans 15 amino acids. Per the germline V gene, CDR1 is SGHTA and CDR2 is FQGNSA. V shed 1 base and J shed 2 bases, with 11 bases lying between them. CDR3 DNA: TGTGCCAGCAGCTTAGGGATGCAGGCCAACTATGGCTACACCTTC. Residues: CASSLGMQANYGYTF.